The present T cell receptor beta chain was sequenced within a study of cytomegalovirus exposure and HLA in healthy donors. Per germline, CDR1 SGHDN and CDR2 FVKESK. V was pared by 1 base and J by 2 bases, with 9 bases between. This CDR3 is 15 amino acids long. The PCR was carried out with 60 Vbeta primers and 13 Jbeta primers. Sequencing used immunoSEQ multiplex PCR; TCRdb keeps in-frame clones, though not all of them. The sample consists of approximately 92,000 clones, 60% to 80% of them appearing once. Overall study results and limits: Under in vitro conditions, a few CMV-associated chains were confirmed as specific for CMV antigens.

This clone has only one observation. Its antigen is unidentified. This clonotype was sampled from a man aged 45-65 years in good health and CMV-seropositive. V is TRBV14 and J is TRBJ1-5; D is possibly TRBD1 (5 bases). Sequencing input: PBMCs. The CDR3 nucleotides read TGTGCCAGCAGCCAAGGCAGGGAAGGCAATCAGCCCCAGCATTTT. Protein sequence: CASSQGREGNQPQHF.